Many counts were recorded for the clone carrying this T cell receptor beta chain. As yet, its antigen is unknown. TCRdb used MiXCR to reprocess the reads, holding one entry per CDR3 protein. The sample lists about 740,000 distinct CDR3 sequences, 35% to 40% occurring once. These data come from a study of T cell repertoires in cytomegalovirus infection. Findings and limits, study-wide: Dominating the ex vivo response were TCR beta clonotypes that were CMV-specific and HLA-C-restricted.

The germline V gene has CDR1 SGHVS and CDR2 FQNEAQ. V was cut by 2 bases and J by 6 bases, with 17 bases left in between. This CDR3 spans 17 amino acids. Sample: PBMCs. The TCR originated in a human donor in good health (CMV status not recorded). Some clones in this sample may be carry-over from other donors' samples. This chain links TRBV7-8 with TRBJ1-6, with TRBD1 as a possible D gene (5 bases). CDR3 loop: CASSLMVGGSGNSPLHF. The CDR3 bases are TGTGCCAGCAGCTTAATGGTCGGGGGTTCTGGTAATTCACCCCTCCACTTT.